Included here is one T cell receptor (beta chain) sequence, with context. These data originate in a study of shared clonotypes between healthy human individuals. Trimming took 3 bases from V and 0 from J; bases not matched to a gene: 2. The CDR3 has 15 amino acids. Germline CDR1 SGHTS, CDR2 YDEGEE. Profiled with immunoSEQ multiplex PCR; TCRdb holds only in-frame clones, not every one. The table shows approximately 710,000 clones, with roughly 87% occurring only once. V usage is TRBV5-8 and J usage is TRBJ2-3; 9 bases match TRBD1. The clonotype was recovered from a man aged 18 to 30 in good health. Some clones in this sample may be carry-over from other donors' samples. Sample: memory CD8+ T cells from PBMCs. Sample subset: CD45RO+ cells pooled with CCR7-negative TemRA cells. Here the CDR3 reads CASSSGTGSTDTQYF. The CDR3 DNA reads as TGTGCCAGCAGCTCCGGGACAGGGAGCACAGATACGCAGTATTTT.